This T cell receptor (beta chain) comes out of a study of response to subunit inactivated influenza vaccine. Study-level results: Authors suggested that a seasonal influenza vaccination recruits few new T cells each time.

In TCRdb, the RT-PCR reads were re-called with MiXCR into one record per CDR3 protein. The data show about 520,000 distinct CDR3 sequences, with less than 7.5% seen just once and under 15% held by the top ten. Of note for this clonotype: Its target is unknown.

The origin of this receptor is a man between 45 and 75 years old who received an inactivated influenza vaccine. The sample here was PBMCs from blood, taken around 25 months after vaccination.

CDR3 protein: CASSTAGDSDTQYF. Here the CDR3 DNA reads TGTGCCAGTAGTACCGCGGGAGACTCAGATACGCAGTATTTT. V is TRBV19 and J is TRBJ2-3; 7 bases align to TRBD2. The CDR3 runs to 14 residues. V lost 4 bases, J lost 4 bases, and 5 bases stayed unmatched. Per the germline V gene, CDR1 is LNHDA and CDR2 is SQIVND (reference sequence).